The sample holds one count of the clone carrying this T cell receptor beta chain. Its antigen is still unknown. The CDR3 loop spans 14 amino acids. Between the trimmed V and J ends, which lost 3 bases and 3 bases, there was a span of 8 bases. The sample is drawn from a study of blood T cells in healthy people across ages. Findings and limits, study-wide: Comparison with aged donors showed that long-lived donors had more naive CD4+ cells and higher diversity.

Using a J-beta primer mix together with a sample-barcoded 5' primer, a second PCR was run for about 6 to 12 cycles. Sequencing yielded, for each sample, at least 2.5 million paired-end reads carrying CDR3. TCRdb used MiXCR to reprocess the 5' RACE reads, holding one entry per CDR3 protein. The sample yields approximately 1,000,000 distinct CDR3 sequences, roughly two fifths seen once. The sequenced sample consisted of blood. This TCR derives from a man younger than 35 in good health. The chain is built from TRBV12-3 or TRBV12-4 and TRBJ1-4, with D unclear. CDR3 loop: CASSFQIPNEKLFF. In DNA, the CDR3 is TGTGCCAGCAGTTTCCAGATACCTAATGAAAAACTGTTTTTT.